This record looks at one TCR beta chain sequence and its context. The data belong to a study of cytomegalovirus exposure and HLA in healthy donors. CDR1 SGHTA and CDR2 FQGNSA come from the germline V gene. The CDR3 spans 14 residues. V lost 0 bases and J lost 4, with 10 bases in between. TCRdb keeps only in-frame clones here, not all; method: immunoSEQ multiplex PCR. The table lists fewer than 200,000 clones, around nine tenths of them singletons, with about 2.5% in the top ten. The sequenced sample was PBMCs. The chain recombines TRBV7-2 with TRBJ2-7; D is ambiguous. The receptor's source is a man between 18 and 29 years old in good health and CMV-seropositive. This CDR3 is CASSLAVVLYEQYF. The CDR3 DNA is TGTGCCAGCAGCTTAGCTGTCGTCTTATACGAGCAGTACTTC.